A single sample is the source of the 2 T cell receptor beta chains below, sequenced in a study of blood T cell dynamics during melanoma immunotherapy. Method: immunoSEQ multiplex PCR; TCRdb's copy keeps in-frame clones and lacks some. The sample shows about 22,000 clones, around 92% of them seen only once. As for time point: pre-treatment baseline. The sample in question was blood, obtained from a patient treated with checkpoint blockade. The receptor set was obtained from a human donor with melanoma.

This chain joins TRBV5-1 and TRBJ2-1; 7 bases match TRBD2. Unmatched junction bases numbered 3, after V lost 2 bases and J lost 4 bases. Looked up from germline, CDR1 is SGHRS and CDR2 is YFSETQ. This CDR3 region has 14 residues. CDR3 in DNA: TGCGCCAGCAGCTTTAGCGGGCGTTACAATGAGCAGTTCTTC. It yields the protein CASSFSGRYNEQFF.

The chain links TRBV19 to TRBJ1-5; possible D gene TRBD1, 5 bases. The CDR3 is 16 residues long. Deletions cut 2 bases from V and 0 bases from J, with 11 bases between. The V gene's germline CDR1 is LNHDA and CDR2 SQIVND (reference sequence). CDR3 protein: CASSIWTQFSNQPQHF. The CDR3, as DNA: TGTGCCAGTAGTATATGGACACAATTTAGCAATCAGCCCCAGCATTTT.